One sample yielded the 16 T cell receptor beta chains listed below, sequenced in a study of blood T cells in healthy people across ages. Using a J-beta primer mix together with a sample-barcoded 5' primer, a second PCR was run for roughly 6 to 12 cycles. Using its own MiXCR run on the 5' RACE reads, TCRdb lists one record per CDR3 protein. This sample has around 520,000 distinct CDR3 sequences, with about 26% found just once. These data are also associated with another study on T cells of mothers and their children.

The specimen was blood. The receptor source for this set is a boy between 2 and 10 years old in good health.

CDR3 in amino acids: CASSFHRGVYEQYF. The CDR3 region has the DNA TGTGCCAGCAGTTTCCATCGCGGCGTATACGAGCAGTACTTC. The V gene is TRBV12-3 or TRBV12-4, the J gene TRBJ2-7; D is ambiguous. Deletions cut 3 bases from V and 4 bases from J, with 13 bases between. This CDR3 region has 14 residues.

V gene TRBV20-1 combines with J gene TRBJ2-5, with 7 positions matching TRBD2. Near its end, the DNA agrees better with TRBJ2-7, so the J call may be wrong. The germline gives CDR1 DFQATT, CDR2 SNEGSKA (reference sequence). This CDR3 has 14 residues. In DNA form, the CDR3 reads TGCAGTGCTAGAGGGACCGGGACGGGGGGCGAGCAGTACTTC. Protein sequence: CSARGTGTGGEQYF.

The V and J genes are TRBV5-5 and TRBJ2-5; no firm D call. The end of the DNA is better explained by TRBJ2-7, so the J call may be wrong. Germline V gene lookup returns CDR1 SGHKS and CDR2 YYEKEE (reference sequence). The CDR3 has 16 residues. CDR3 coding DNA: TGTGCCAGCAGCTTGGCCCCCTTTCGGCTATCGTACGAGCAGTACTTC. Translated, it gives CASSLAPFRLSYEQYF.

As to this clonotype: At one boundary the junction diverges from the germline segment, which might be a read error. The rearrangement links TRBV5-1 to TRBJ2-3; D not certain. The CDR3 is 14 amino acids. Germline V gene sequence: CDR1 SGHRS, CDR2 YFSETQ. The CDR3 here is CASSLLDYTDTQYF. The CDR3 DNA sequence: TGTGCCAGCAGCTTGTTAGATTACACAGATACGCAGTATTTT. Complete variable domain (other parts from reference TRBV5-1 and TRBJ2-3): KAGVTQTPRYLIKTRGQQVTLSCSPISGHRSVSWYQQTPGQGLQFLFEYFSETQRNKGNFPGRFSGRQFSNSRSEMNVSTLELGDSALYLCASSLLDYTDTQYFGPGTRLTVL.

The chain employs TRBV12-3 or TRBV12-4 and TRBJ2-6, with 10 bases aligning to TRBD1. V was clipped by 3 bases and J by 16 bases; unmatched bases: 3. The CDR3 has 12 amino acids. In DNA, the CDR3 is TGTGCCAGCAGTTTGTCGGACAGGGGGCTGACTTTC. Encoded protein: CASSLSDRGLTF.

The chain uses TRBV12-3 or TRBV12-4 and TRBJ2-2; TRBD2 aligns across 15 bases. Trimming cost V 5 bases and J 6 bases; bases outside gene matches: 4. The CDR3 has 16 residues. The CDR3 region is CASSPRTSGGAGELFF. The CDR3 nucleotides read TGTGCCAGCAGTCCCCGGACTAGCGGGGGGGCCGGGGAGCTGTTTTTT.

Regarding this clonotype: The DNA is left out, because the CDR3 cannot be placed on it with certainty; the CDR3 is given as TCRdb lists it. V gene TRBV29-1 combines with J gene TRBJ1-4; the table's D call of TRBD1 was not tested on the DNA. The CDR3 is 14 residues long, ends included. From germline, CDR1 is SQVTM and CDR2 ANQGSEA. CDR3 residues: CSVASGATNEKLFF.

The gene calls are TRBV20-1 and TRBJ2-3; TRBD2 is a possible D gene (6 bases). V was cut by 5 bases and J by 6 bases, with 12 bases left in between. The CDR3 has 12 residues. Germline assignment: CDR1 DFQATT and CDR2 SNEGSKA (reference sequence). CDR3 in amino acids: CSAQTSGDTQYF. The CDR3, as DNA: TGCAGTGCTCAGACTAGTGGGGATACGCAGTATTTT.

This clonotype was recorded a few times. The chain recombines TRBV14 with TRBJ2-5; D assignment may be TRBD1 or TRBD2 (5 bases each). Trimming removed 0 bases from V and 3 bases from J, with 20 bases in between. Germline CDR1 SGHDN, CDR2 FVKESK. The CDR3 is made up of 18 amino acids. The CDR3 nucleotides are TGTGCCAGCAGCCAAGATGGCTCCTTGGGACCGATTGAAGAGACCCAGTACTTC. It specifies CASSQDGSLGPIEETQYF.

This clonotype was counted between two and nine times. The rearrangement joins TRBV7-2 to TRBJ2-2; D uncertain. Germline CDR1 is SGHTA and CDR2 is FQGNSA. V was clipped by 5 bases and J by 7 bases, with 11 bases between them. This CDR3 has 13 residues. Here the CDR3 reads CASSRRMNGELFF. The CDR3 nucleotides read TGTGCCAGCAGCCGCCGAATGAACGGGGAGCTGTTTTTT.

V usage is TRBV20-1 and J usage is TRBJ1-1, with 7 bases matching TRBD1. This CDR3 region has 14 residues. Germline assignment: CDR1 DFQATT and CDR2 SNEGSKA (reference sequence). The trim removed 1 base at V and 4 bases at J, leaving 6 bases unmatched. CDR3 DNA sequence: TGCAGTGCTAGAGTTCCAGGGGGGACCACTGAAGCTTTCTTT. Protein sequence: CSARVPGGTTEAFF.

The rearrangement uses TRBV10-3 and TRBJ2-3; 12 bases are shared with TRBD2. The CDR3 spans 18 residues. In germline, CDR1 is ENHRY, CDR2 SYGVKD. Trimming at V came to 3 bases and at J to 0 bases, leaving 7 bases not matched to a gene. Here the CDR3 DNA reads TGTGCCATCAGTGATCCCGGACTAGCGGGGTCTAGCACAGATACGCAGTATTTT. Protein: CAISDPGLAGSSTDTQYF.

J is TRBJ2-7 and V is TRBV20-1; D unclear. Germline V gene data show CDR1 as DFQATT and CDR2 as SNEGSKA (reference sequence). This CDR3 is 11 amino acids long. The CDR3 coding sequence is TGCAGCCTTAGAGGAAGCTACGAGCAGTACTTC. This gives the protein CSLRGSYEQYF.

Regarding this clonotype: This may arise from a read error, as a much more abundant clone is one base away. The V and J genes are TRBV12-3 or TRBV12-4 and TRBJ1-3; D perhaps matches TRBD1 (5 bases). V lost 7 bases and J lost 0, with 13 bases in between. The CDR3 runs 15 residues. The CDR3 coding sequence is TGTGCCAGCACCCCACCGACAGTCTCTGGAAACACCATATATTTT. It specifies CASTPPTVSGNTIYF.

The genes are TRBV2 and TRBJ2-5; TRBD2 matches 9 bases. The DNA end is more similar to TRBJ2-1, so the J call may be wrong. Germline V lookup: CDR1 SNHLY, CDR2 FYNNEI. The CDR3 is 15 residues long. The CDR3 protein is CASKLAGAIYNEQFF. The CDR3 DNA follows: TGTGCCAGCAAGTTAGCGGGAGCCATCTACAATGAGCAGTTCTTC.

The chain carries TRBV7-2 and TRBJ2-5, with D hard to call. The J call may be incorrect, as the DNA end agrees better with TRBJ2-1. Germline lookup yields CDR1 SGHTA and CDR2 FQGNSA. This CDR3 is 14 amino acids long. The CDR3 is CASRPTSSFYEQFF. CDR3 nucleotides: TGTGCCAGCAGGCCGACCTCTTCTTTCTATGAGCAGTTCTTC.